This T cell receptor (beta chain) derives from a study of cytomegalovirus exposure and HLA in healthy donors. This clone was seen only a few times. PCR primers comprised 60 Vbeta and 13 Jbeta primers. Here immunoSEQ multiplex PCR was the method, and the copy in TCRdb shows in-frame clones only, minus some. This sample carries over 45,000 clones, 75% to 85% of them seen once, and the ten largest clones take 1.4%. Each of the donors was a healthy bone marrow donor. The CDR3 spans 17 residues. Germline V gene sequence: CDR1 LNHDA, CDR2 SQIVND (reference sequence). Germline trimming cut 5 bases from V and 0 bases from J; bases unmatched to any gene: 7.

The source is a female donor in good health and CMV-seronegative. The genes are TRBV19 and TRBJ1-4; 9 nucleotides line up with TRBD1. The sequencing input was PBMCs. The CDR3: CASSLSQGAATNEKLFF. The CDR3 DNA reads TGTGCCAGTAGTCTCTCACAGGGGGCAGCAACTAATGAAAAACTGTTTTTT.